This T cell receptor (beta chain) is drawn from a study of blood T cell repertoires in COVID-19. Method: immunoSEQ multiplex PCR; TCRdb's copy keeps in-frame clones and lacks some. In the table there are approximately 160,000 clones, around 74% of which are singletons. The CDR3 contains 14 residues. Deletions cut 6 bases from V and 7 bases from J, with 18 bases between. Germline V lookup: CDR1 MNHEY, CDR2 SMNVEV (reference sequence). Sequences were obtained from peripheral blood. This sequence was found in a woman aged 80 or older with acute or convalescent COVID-19. The rearrangement links TRBV27 to TRBJ1-2; a possible D gene is TRBD1 (5 bases). CDR3 region: CASSPLGGGGGYTF. The CDR3, as DNA: TGTGCCAGCAGCCCCCTGGGGGGGGGTGGTGGCTACACCTTC.